A single sample is the source of the 8 T cell receptor beta chains below, sequenced in a study of tumor-infiltrating lymphocytes in primary liver carcinoma. Unsorted bulk tissue, roughly 20-32 mg of it, served as the source for co-extraction of RNA and DNA. Researchers generated TCR beta cDNA from about 0.5 ug of total RNA, relying on a constant-region primer. Slightly modified ARM-PCR with three nested multiplex PCR rounds yielded TCR beta libraries. Researchers ran the first two PCR rounds for 9 to 10 cycles each with TRBV1-TRBV30 forward primers and a C-beta reverse primer. TCRdb re-called the multiplex PCR reads with MiXCR, one entry per CDR3 protein. The sample consists of approximately 100,000 distinct CDR3 sequences, around 71% of them appearing once. The specimen sequenced was liver tumor tissue from sampling region 2. Subset: tumor region T2, inferior pole. These receptors all come from a woman between 55 and 75 years old with primary liver carcinoma and hepatitis B virus infection.

Remarks on this clonotype: A read error may account for a junction end that differs from germline. V and J are TRBV5-1 and TRBJ2-3; TRBD1 is a possible D gene (5 bases). The CDR3 has 16 amino acids. Germline V CDR1 and CDR2: SGHRS, YFSETQ. CDR3 region: CASSLTGHPESDTQYF. The CDR3 coding sequence is TGCGCCAGCAGCTTGACCGGACACCCGGAATCAGATACACAGTATTTT.

Of note for this clonotype: This sequence may be a read error, since a much larger clone differs from it by one base. This chain uses TRBV14 with TRBJ2-5, with 10 bases identical to TRBD2. Germline lookup yields CDR1 SGHDN and CDR2 FVKESK. The CDR3 loop spans 16 amino acids. This chain's CDR3 is CASSQVSGRHQGTQYF. The CDR3 coding sequence is TGTGCCAGCAGCCAAGTTAGCGGGAGGCATCAAGGGACCCAGTACTTC.

Comments on this clonotype: The CDR3 does not close with the conserved phenylalanine or tryptophan, likely indicating a read error. The chain couples TRBV29-1 to TRBJ2-2; TRBD1 matches at 11 bases. The CDR3 runs 17 residues. Germline CDR1 and CDR2: SQVTM and ANQGSEA. V shed 6 bases and J 3 bases; nucleotides not matched to a gene: 12. CDR3 DNA sequence: TGCAGCGTGGCACCCTCCGGGACAGGGGGTTACACCGGGGAGCTGTTTTCT. It is translated as CSVAPSGTGGYTGELFS.

The V and J genes are TRBV29-1 and TRBJ2-1; D call uncertain. Looked up from germline, CDR1 is SQVTM and CDR2 is ANQGSEA. This CDR3 region has 10 residues. CDR3 protein: CSSYYGEQFF. The CDR3 DNA follows: TGCAGTTCCTACTACGGTGAGCAGTTCTTC.

Comments on this clonotype: The missing conserved phenylalanine or tryptophan at the end of this CDR3 makes a read error likely. This chain connects TRBV29-1 to TRBJ2-2; D is perhaps TRBD1 (6 bases). Germline CDR1 SQVTM, CDR2 ANQGSEA. Trimming left V 7 bases short and J 7 bases short, with 16 bases between. CDR3 length: 13 residues. The DNA for the CDR3 is TGCAGCGCCACGGGACACTCGGGCGGGGAGCTGTTTTAT. Its translation is CSATGHSGGELFY.

As to this clonotype: A much larger clone differs from this one at a single base, so this may be a read error. The chain uses TRBV14 and TRBJ2-2; no firm D call. The CDR3 length is 14 residues. V was cut by 4 bases and J by 1 base, with 7 bases left in between. Germline-derived CDR1 and CDR2 are SGHDN and FVKESK. The CDR3 here is CASSRTLNTGELFF. The CDR3 DNA reads as TGTGCCAGCAGCCGAACCCTGAACACCGGGGAGCTGTTTTTT.

To note about this clonotype: This is likely a read error, given that the CDR3 carries no conserved phenylalanine or tryptophan at its end. The V gene is TRBV30, the J gene TRBJ2-1, with 8 bases lining up with TRBD1. The germline V gene encodes CDR1 GTSNPN and CDR2 SVGIG (reference sequence). There are 16 residues in the CDR3. Trimming removed 3 bases from V and 4 bases from J; junction bases left unmatched: 11. The CDR3 sequence is CAWRGGQGIEYNEQFY. The CDR3 nucleotides read TGTGCCTGGAGGGGCGGACAGGGAATAGAGTACAATGAGCAGTTCTAC.

Notes on this clonotype: A junction boundary mismatches the germline segment, possibly from a read error. The chain employs TRBV5-6 and TRBJ2-2, with 8 bases that match TRBD2. CDR1 is SGHDT, CDR2 YYEEEE, per germline. CDR3 length: 15 residues. CDR3 DNA: TGTGCCGGCAGCAGACAGCGGGGGTACACCGGGGAGCTGTTTTTT. Its translation: CAGSRQRGYTGELFF.